This entry lists 12 T cell receptor beta chains sequenced from one sample in a study of monozygotic twins with inflammatory bowel disease. Using the 5' RACE reads, TCRdb records one entry per CDR3 protein without DNA. Across some 100,000 distinct CDR3 sequences, the top ten clones capture 12% of the sample. Sequencing was done on a sample of blood. These receptors came from a human donor with ulcerative colitis or Crohn's disease, or a healthy co-twin of an affected twin (not recorded which).

The gene calls are TRBV28 and TRBJ1-6. The CDR3 has 16 residues. The germline V gene has CDR1 MDHEN and CDR2 SYDVKM. The CDR3 loop reads CASSLLGVNGDSPLHF. Looking up the rest from reference TRBV28 and TRBJ1-6 gives the full variable domain: DVKVTQSSRYLVKRTGEKVFLECVQDMDHENMFWYRQDPGLGLRLIYFSYDVKMKEKGDIPEGYSVSREKKERFSLILESASTNQTSMYLCASSLLGVNGDSPLHFGNGTRLTVT.

The J gene is TRBJ1-1, the V gene TRBV5-1; TCRdb proposes TRBD1, but this gene call is untestable without DNA. Germline loops: CDR1 SGHRS, CDR2 YFSETQ. The CDR3 runs to 14 residues. The CDR3 loop is CASSGGTDNTEAFF. Drawing the rest from reference TRBV5-1 and TRBJ1-1, the complete variable domain is KAGVTQTPRYLIKTRGQQVTLSCSPISGHRSVSWYQQTPGQGLQFLFEYFSETQRNKGNFPGRFSGRQFSNSRSEMNVSTLELGDSALYLCASSGGTDNTEAFFGQGTRLTVV.

V and J are TRBV5-6 and TRBJ2-7; the TCRdb call, TRBD2, lacks DNA for checking. The CDR3 runs to 18 residues. CDR1 and CDR2 (germline): SGHDT, YYEEEE. CDR3 sequence: CASSFGGPSGSYIYEQYF. Drawing the rest from reference TRBV5-6 and TRBJ2-7, the complete variable domain is DAGVTQSPTHLIKTRGQQVTLRCSPKSGHDTVSWYQQALGQGPQFIFQYYEEEERQRGNFPDRFSGHQFPNYSSELNVNALLLGDSALYLCASSFGGPSGSYIYEQYFGPGTRLTVT.

The chain carries TRBV6-6 and TRBJ1-1. The germline V gene has CDR1 MNHNY and CDR2 SVGAGI (reference sequence). This CDR3 region has 14 residues. CDR3 in amino acids: CASTILAMNTEAFF.

The V gene is TRBV7-2, the J gene TRBJ2-1; TCRdb's assignment of TRBD2 cannot be checked, as there is no DNA. CDR3 size: 15 residues. From germline, CDR1 is SGHTA and CDR2 FQGNSA. The CDR3 sequence: CASSGRTGPYNEQFF.

The J gene is TRBJ2-7, the V gene TRBV3-1; no DNA is available, so the TRBD1 call from TCRdb remains unchecked. From germline, CDR1 is LGHDT and CDR2 YNNKEL (reference sequence). The CDR3 runs to 15 residues. CDR3 protein: CASSQGGTGAYEQYF.

The V and J genes are TRBV3-1 and TRBJ1-1; TCRdb designates TRBD1, a call that cannot be tested without DNA. This CDR3 has 13 amino acids. The germline CDR1 and CDR2 sequences are LGHDT and YNNKEL (reference sequence). The chain's CDR3 is CASSQETDTEAFF.

The chain is built from TRBV29-1 and TRBJ2-5; TCRdb outputs TRBD1, but without DNA this stays unchecked. The CDR3 has 13 amino acids. Germline V gives CDR1 SQVTM, CDR2 ANQGSEA. The CDR3 sequence: CSVAGRGGETQYF.

V usage is TRBV20-1 and J usage is TRBJ2-1; the TCRdb call, TRBD2, lacks DNA for checking. This CDR3 contains 18 residues. CDR1 DFQATT and CDR2 SNEGSKA come from the germline V gene (reference sequence). CDR3 amino acids: CSARKVLVAGGWNNEQFF.

The genes are TRBV6-5 and TRBJ2-5; TCRdb names TRBD1, which stays unverified in the absence of DNA. Germline CDR1 reads MNHEY; CDR2 reads SVGAGI. The CDR3 spans 13 residues. CDR3 region: CASTDSSQETQYF.

The genes are TRBV25-1 and TRBJ1-2. Germline V gene data show CDR1 as MGHDK and CDR2 as SYGVNS. CDR3 size: 14 residues. CDR3 sequence: CASSESPAIYGYTF.

The CDR3 reads CASNRDSGYNSPLHF. V usage is TRBV2 and J usage is TRBJ1-6; the TRBD1 assignment by TCRdb is unverifiable without DNA. Germline V gene data show CDR1 as SNHLY and CDR2 as FYNNEI. The CDR3 has 15 residues.